One sample yielded the 21 T cell receptor beta chains listed below, sequenced in a study of CD8 T cells in Susac syndrome. With random hexamers, roughly 0.45 to 1 ug RNA was reverse transcribed. TCRdb ran MiXCR on the immunoSEQ multiplex PCR reads and lists one entry per CDR3 protein. The data contain 95,000 to 150,000 distinct CDR3 sequences, roughly 94% of them singletons. The sample comprised CD8+ T cells from PBMCs. The receptors originated from a human donor with Susac syndrome.

This rearrangement joins TRBV12-5 to TRBJ2-5; 7 bases are a match to TRBD1. The CDR3 length is 14 residues. With 6 bases clipped from V and 3 bases from J, the junction kept 7 bases outside the gene matches. Germline V CDR1 and CDR2: LGHNT, FRNRAP. The CDR3 sequence: CASGEPDREETQYF. DNA of the CDR3: TGTGCTAGTGGGGAACCTGACAGGGAAGAGACCCAGTACTTC.

The rearrangement joins TRBV5-4 to TRBJ2-1, with 9 bases aligning to TRBD2. This CDR3 comprises 16 residues. The germline V gene has CDR1 SGHNT and CDR2 YYREEE (reference sequence). V shed 0 bases and J 7 bases; nucleotides not matched to a gene: 8. This chain's CDR3 is CASSLESLAGTNEQFF. The CDR3 region has the DNA TGTGCCAGCAGCTTGGAATCCCTAGCGGGGACGAATGAGCAGTTCTTC.

The rearrangement uses TRBV6-1 and TRBJ2-1; D unresolved. The CDR3 is made up of 14 amino acids. CDR1 is MNHNS and CDR2 is SASEGT in the germline V gene. The ends were cut back, 3 bases at V and 8 bases at J, with 14 bases in the middle. This chain's CDR3 is CASSDFRRGHEQFF. The CDR3 DNA is TGTGCCAGCAGTGACTTTCGCCGTGGGCATGAGCAGTTCTTC.

The genes are TRBV7-9 and TRBJ2-5; a possible D gene is TRBD2 (6 bases). Germline values: CDR1 SEHNR, CDR2 FQNEAQ (reference sequence). Deletions cut 8 bases from V and 5 bases from J, with 18 bases between. The CDR3 consists of 14 residues. Here the CDR3 reads CASPPVRGRETQYF. In nucleotides, the CDR3 is TGTGCCAGCCCACCGGTGCGGGGTCGGGAGACCCAGTACTTC.

The rearrangement links TRBV20-1 to TRBJ1-5, with TRBD1 as a possible D gene (5 bases). Germline V gives CDR1 DFQATT, CDR2 SNEGSKA (reference sequence). Trimming took off 5 bases at V and 7 bases at J, with 21 bases between the two ends. The CDR3 is made up of 15 amino acids. The CDR3 sequence: CSARPMTAGLQPQHF. CDR3 nucleotides: TGCAGTGCTCGCCCAATGACAGCCGGGCTGCAGCCCCAGCATTTT.

V gene TRBV11-2 combines with J gene TRBJ2-7; 10 positions match TRBD2. After removal of 3 bases from V and 2 bases from J, the junction contained 7 bases not matched to a gene. The CDR3 is 16 amino acids. Germline CDR1 and CDR2: SGHAT and FQNNGV. The CDR3 loop is CASSFPSGGAAYEQYF. Here the CDR3 DNA reads TGTGCCAGCAGCTTCCCCAGCGGGGGGGCCGCCTACGAGCAGTACTTC.

This rearrangement joins TRBV7-8 to TRBJ2-7; D ambiguous. Germline CDR1 SGHVS, CDR2 FQNEAQ. CDR3 size: 13 residues. Trimming took 1 base from V and 2 from J, leaving 6 bases between them. CDR3 in amino acids: CASSLEVAYEQYF. CDR3 nucleotide sequence: TGTGCCAGCAGCTTAGAAGTGGCCTACGAGCAGTACTTC.

The V gene is TRBV5-4, the J gene TRBJ2-7; 7 bases agree with TRBD1. The germline V gene encodes CDR1 SGHNT and CDR2 YYREEE (reference sequence). This CDR3 has 14 amino acids. The J segment lost 3 bases and the V segment lost 2 bases, leaving 5 bases of the junction unmatched. This chain's CDR3 is CASSFWDSVYEQYF. The CDR3 region has the DNA TGTGCCAGCAGCTTTTGGGACAGTGTCTACGAGCAGTACTTC.

This chain joins TRBV10-3 and TRBJ2-7; D is ambiguous. The V and J ends lost 5 bases and 3 bases respectively, with 14 bases between them. The CDR3 runs to 14 residues. Per germline, CDR1 ENHRY and CDR2 SYGVKD. The CDR3, as DNA: TGTGCCATCAGTAACCCGGACGGAGACTACGAGCAGTACTTC. Amino acids: CAISNPDGDYEQYF.

This chain connects TRBV12-3 or TRBV12-4 to TRBJ2-7; 10 nucleotides agree with TRBD2. CDR3 size: 14 residues. The ends lost 8 bases at V and 4 bases at J; junction bases unmatched: 8. For the CDR3, the DNA is TGTGCCAGCGGGGTAGCGGGGGGCTTTTACGAGCAGTACTTC. Protein: CASGVAGGFYEQYF.

V and J are TRBV27 and TRBJ2-6, with D uncertain. V was clipped by 8 bases and J by 2 bases, with 4 bases between them. This CDR3 region has 12 residues. Germline loops: CDR1 MNHEY, CDR2 SMNVEV (reference sequence). CDR3 DNA sequence: TGTGCCAGCGGTCCTGGGGCCAACGTCCTGACTTTC. The encoded protein is CASGPGANVLTF.

The genes are TRBV20-1 and TRBJ2-7, with 7 bases identical to TRBD1. Per germline, CDR1 DFQATT and CDR2 SNEGSKA (reference sequence). There are 14 residues in the CDR3. Unmatched junction bases numbered 8, after V lost 6 bases and J lost 0 bases. The CDR3 coding sequence is TGCAGTGCCCGAGGACAGGTAGACTCCTACGAGCAGTACTTC. This sequence encodes CSARGQVDSYEQYF.

This clonotype was seen a single time. The chain uses TRBV3-1 and TRBJ1-1; 10 positions agree with TRBD1. CDR1 is LGHDT and CDR2 is YNNKEL in the germline V gene (reference sequence). There are 18 residues in the CDR3. The junction had 14 bases not matched to a gene; V was cut back by 4 bases and J by 3 bases. The CDR3, as DNA: TGTGCCAGCAGCCCACAACCCCGACAGGGGGCTTGGTACACTGAAGCTTTCTTT. Translating gives CASSPQPRQGAWYTEAFF.

The V call is TRBV6-6, the J call TRBJ2-3; tentatively, D is TRBD1 (5 bases). Trimming cost V 6 bases and J 3 bases, with 13 bases left between them. In germline, CDR1 is MNHNY, CDR2 SVGAGI (reference sequence). The CDR3 totals 14 residues. CDR3 protein: CASSLRQFTDTQYF. The CDR3 region has the DNA TGTGCCAGCAGCCTTCGACAGTTTACAGATACGCAGTATTTT.

The chain couples TRBV15 to TRBJ2-7, with 9 nucleotides matching TRBD2. The CDR3 sequence is 15 residues long. CDR1 and CDR2 from the germline V gene are LNHNV and YYDKDF (reference sequence). V shed 6 bases, J shed 2 bases, and the junction held 8 bases outside the gene matches. Here the CDR3 DNA reads TGTGCCACCAGTCCGATCCGCGGGGGGGCCTACGAGCAGTACTTC. The encoded protein is CATSPIRGGAYEQYF.

This chain joins TRBV10-2 and TRBJ1-1; D call uncertain. Germline assignment: CDR1 WSHSY and CDR2 SAAADI. Trimming removed 7 bases at V and 3 bases at J, with 15 bases between. The CDR3 sequence is 14 residues long. CDR3 in amino acids: CASTAPYPDTEAFF. For the CDR3, the DNA is TGCGCCAGCACTGCGCCGTACCCGGACACTGAAGCTTTCTTT.

This clonotype was detected only once. This chain links TRBV3-1 with TRBJ2-3; either TRBD1 or TRBD2 may fit D (5 bases each). The CDR3 is 14 residues long. V was shortened by 3 bases and J by 6 bases, with 13 bases between the two germline ends. The germline gives CDR1 LGHDT, CDR2 YNNKEL (reference sequence). The CDR3 nucleotides are TGTGCCAGCAGCCAGCTCCGGGACCAGGATACGCAGTATTTT. Translation: CASSQLRDQDTQYF.

This chain joins TRBV4-1 and TRBJ2-7; D is tentatively TRBD1 or TRBD2 (5 bases each). Germline values: CDR1 MGHRA, CDR2 YSYEKL. Trimming took off 0 bases at V and 2 bases at J, with 11 bases between the two ends. The CDR3 runs to 15 residues. In DNA, the CDR3 is TGCGCCAGCAGCCAAGACCGGCAGGGACCCTACGAGCAGTACTTC. Its translation is CASSQDRQGPYEQYF.

This clonotype was picked up one time. The rearrangement joins TRBV25-1 to TRBJ2-1; unclear D gene. The CDR3 totals 14 residues. The germline CDR1 and CDR2 sequences are MGHDK and SYGVNS. Deletions cut 5 bases from V and 0 bases from J, with 8 bases between. The CDR3 DNA reads TGTGCCAGCAGTCTTCAAAGCTCCTACAATGAGCAGTTCTTC. Amino acids: CASSLQSSYNEQFF.

This chain connects TRBV5-6 to TRBJ2-7; D might be TRBD2 (5 bases). Per the germline V gene, CDR1 is SGHDT and CDR2 is YYEEEE. The V and J ends lost 4 bases and 4 bases respectively, with 9 bases between them. The CDR3 length is 12 residues. As DNA, the CDR3 is TGTGCCAGCAGCCCCGGGGATTACGAGCAGTACTTC. Encoded protein: CASSPGDYEQYF.

The chain combines TRBV20-1 with TRBJ2-7, with 8 bases lining up with TRBD2. There are 17 residues in the CDR3. After removal of 0 bases from V and 4 bases from J, the junction contained 14 bases not matched to a gene. Germline V gene data show CDR1 as DFQATT and CDR2 as SNEGSKA (reference sequence). The CDR3 nucleotides are TGCAGTGCTAGAGACTATCCCCTCAGCGGGGGTGGGTACGAGCAGTACTTC. It yields the protein CSARDYPLSGGGYEQYF.